The sequence of this T cell receptor beta chain was determined in a study of blood T cell repertoires in COVID-19. As for the study in general: The United States, Italy and Spain were the sources of the acute and convalescent COVID-19 samples. Sources were T cells, B-cell-depleted T cells, or PBMCs; the material itself was cDNA or gDNA.

In germline, CDR1 is SNHLY, CDR2 FYNNEI. The CDR3 is made up of 13 amino acids. V lost 5 bases, J lost 3 bases, and 10 bases lay in between. Seattle's enrolled individuals joined amid active infection and were then monitored longitudinally. Original methodology: Reference gene primer amplification in the assay estimated nucleated cell counts. Assay: immunoSEQ multiplex PCR; the TCRdb copy retains only in-frame clones and omits some. D and trimming were read from the DNA, whereas the V and J calls and clone size are those reported in that table. Of roughly 210,000 clones detected, 80% to 90% appear once; the ten largest clones hold 10%.

Input material: peripheral blood. The genes are TRBV2 and TRBJ1-2; possibly TRBD1 for D (5 bases). This receptor was identified in a woman older than 75 with COVID-19, enrolled during active disease. CDR3 bases: TGTGCCAGCAGTCCAGACAGATACTATGGCTACACCTTC. Its protein is CASSPDRYYGYTF.